The 20 T cell receptor delta chains below come from one sample, sequenced in a study of γδ T cells in repeated Plasmodium falciparum infection. Vgamma9/Vdelta2+ and Vdelta2-negative gammadelta T cells were flow-sorted from PBMC for bulk sequencing. TCRdb re-called the multiplex PCR reads with CATT. This table holds 45,000 to 50,000 delta-chain clones, 1.6% found once. The sequencing input was gamma-delta T cells from blood. The receptors shown here come from a pool of human donors (malaria-infected and uninfected, not separated).

This clone was observed at least ten times. The V call is TRDV1, the J call TRDJ2; 12 bases line up with TRDD3. As TCRdb names no J gene, one was assigned here on the basis of a DNA match to germline. The CDR3 extends over 20 amino acids. V gave up 2 bases and J gave up 3 bases; unmatched junction bases: 13. The V gene's germline CDR1 is TSWWSYY and CDR2 QGS. DNA for the CDR3: TGTGCTCTTGGGGAAGAGGACCTCTGGGGGATACGGGTTATGACAGCACAACTCTTCTTT. Its translation: CALGEEDLWGIRVMTAQLFF.

Notes on this clone: A far larger clone is off by one base, so a read error is likely. Other nucleotide sequences in the sample specify the same CDR3. The rearrangement joins TRDV1 to TRDJ1; D is perhaps TRDD3 (6 bases). CDR3 length: 16 residues. CDR1 and CDR2 from the germline V gene are TSWWSYY and QGS. The CDR3 protein is CALGESGGGPTDKLIF. For the CDR3, the DNA is TGTGCCCTTGGGGAAAGTGGGGGGGGACCCACCGATAAACTCATCTTT.

Comment on this clone: This DNA's translation and the protein TCRdb lists, from a much larger clone, do not match at residue 14, likely due to a read error; the protein shown is translated from the DNA. The J gene is TRDJ1, the V gene TRDV2; TRDD3 matches 12 bases. Here the J gene came from matching the DNA to germline, since TCRdb omits it. This CDR3 has 22 amino acids. The germline V gene has CDR1 GEAIGNYY and CDR2 EKD. With V trimmed by 7 bases and J by 1 base, 27 bases remained unmatched. The CDR3 reads CAWLFLCSRTGGYRVCTDKLIF. The CDR3 region has the DNA TGTGCCTGGCTATTTCTTTGCTCTCGGACTGGGGGATACAGAGTATGCACCGATAAACTCATCTTT.

In regard to this clone: TCRdb shows a much larger clone's protein in place of this DNA's translation, and the two differ at residue 19, likely through a read error; the protein shown is translated from the DNA. No J gene was called, and the V gene is TRDV1; the table's TRDD3 call for D was not verified on the DNA. The V gene's germline CDR1 is TSWWSYY and CDR2 QGS. The CDR3 is 21 residues long. The CDR3 DNA is TGTGCTCTTGGGCTCCCGTTCCTACCGGCAGGTCTGGGGGATCGCAATCGGGGACCCATCTTT. Protein: CALGLPFLPAGLGDRNRGPIF.

As for this clone: A read error is the likely source, as a far larger clone sits one nucleotide away. This sample includes further DNA sequences coding for the same CDR3. This chain links TRDV1 with TRDJ1; 9 bases map to TRDD3. TCRdb leaves out the J gene; it was filled in here by matching the DNA to germline. Germline values: CDR1 TSWWSYY, CDR2 QGS. With 1 base clipped from V and 7 bases from J, the junction kept 31 bases outside the gene matches. CDR3 length equals 23 residues. The CDR3 here is CALGEPPSYRLGLGDTGGGKLIF. For the CDR3, the DNA is TGTGCTCTTGGGGAACCCCCCTCCTACAGATTAGGGCTAGGGGATACGGGAGGGGGTAAACTCATCTTT.

Details on this clone: The protein in TCRdb stems from a much larger clone and differs at residue 3 from this DNA's translation, likely a read error; here the protein is translated from the DNA. The chain couples TRDV1 to TRDJ1; D uncertain. Germline matching of the DNA provided the J gene here, since TCRdb leaves it blank. CDR3 length: 17 residues. Germline CDR1 is TSWWSYY and CDR2 is QGS. The V and J ends lost 10 bases and 0 bases respectively, with 24 bases between them. Here the CDR3 reads CAPRWVSTKKYTDKLIF. The CDR3 coding sequence is TGTGCTCCCCGGTGGGTGTCCACGAAAAAGTACACCGATAAACTCATCTTT.

This clone was counted at least ten times. This may arise from a read error, as a much more abundant clone is one base away. The rearrangement joins TRDV1 to TRDJ1; 8 bases map to TRDD3. CDR3 size: 15 residues. Germline loops: CDR1 TSWWSYY, CDR2 QGS. CDR3 nucleotide sequence: TGTGCTCTTGTGGAACCGTGGGATACGCGCGATAAACTCATCTTT. It codes for CALVEPWDTRDKLIF.

As regards this clone: This likely reflects a read error, since a far larger clone is one base away. Distinct nucleotide sequences in the sample also encode this CDR3. V and J are TRDV1 and TRDJ1; D gene unclear. TCRdb does not report a J gene; here it was assigned by matching the DNA to germline references. Trimming pared 0 bases from V and 0 bases from J, leaving 26 bases between. This CDR3 is built from 21 residues. CDR1 and CDR2 from the germline V gene are TSWWSYY and QGS. CDR3 sequence: CALGELKPCRLILKYTDKLIF. CDR3 coding DNA: TGTGCTCTTGGGGAACTCAAACCTTGCCGATTGATTCTAAAGTACACCGATAAACTCATCTTT.

By frequency in the sample, this clone is medium-sized. This rearrangement joins TRDV1 to TRDJ1, with 7 bases fitting TRDD2. Per germline, CDR1 TSWWSYY and CDR2 QGS. V was pared by 1 base and J by 1 base, with 9 bases of the junction left unmatched. The CDR3 runs to 17 residues. Here the CDR3 DNA reads TGTGCTCTTGGGGAACCCTTCCTCTACACTGGCACCGATAAACTCATCTTT. Residues: CALGEPFLYTGTDKLIF.

This clone has at least ten counts. The protein given by TCRdb reflects a much larger clone and differs at residue 11 from this DNA's translation, likely from a read error; the protein shown is the DNA's translation. The chain is built from TRDV1 and TRDJ1, with 8 nucleotides matching TRDD3. CDR3 length: 12 amino acids. Germline V CDR1 and CDR2: TSWWSYY, QGS. This chain's CDR3 is CALFELTGGLTF. Here the CDR3 DNA reads TGTGCTCTCTTTGAGCTTACTGGGGGTCTCACCTTT.

In its sample, this clone was seen a few times. This probably arose from a read error, given a far larger clone one base away. In the same sample, other DNA sequences code for this CDR3. The rearrangement uses TRDV1 and TRDJ1, with TRDD3 matching over 9 bases. This CDR3 has 26 amino acids. CDR1 TSWWSYY and CDR2 QGS come from the germline V gene. In DNA form, the CDR3 reads TGTGCTCTTGGGGAACCTAGCCCCCCTCTATACTACTCGGGGCTACTGGGGGAACCAAACACCGATAAGCTCATCTTT. Its protein product is CALGEPSPPLYYSGLLGEPNTDKLIF.

This clone was picked up a small number of times. TCRdb's entry gives the protein of a much larger clone, which mismatches this DNA's translation at residue 5, likely from a read error; the protein reported here is translated from the DNA. This sequence joins TRDV1 and TRDJ1; 9 bases are shared with TRDD2. Germline matching of the DNA provided the J gene here, since TCRdb leaves it blank. The CDR3 runs 21 residues. Germline CDR1 is TSWWSYY and CDR2 is QGS. Losses at the gene ends were 4 bases for V and 3 bases for J; bases not matched to a gene: 24. Here the CDR3 reads CALGGGITFLRRHWASDKLIF. The CDR3 coding sequence is TGTGCTCTTGGGGGAGGGATCACCTTCCTACGACGCCACTGGGCATCCGATAAACTCATCTTT.

As concerns this clone: Only one base separates this from a far larger clonotype, so it likely reflects a read error. This CDR3 is also generated by other DNA sequences in the sample. The chain recombines TRDV1 with TRDJ1, with D hard to call. Germline matching of the DNA provided the J gene here, since TCRdb leaves it blank. The CDR3 extends over 19 amino acids. Germline CDR1 TSWWSYY, CDR2 QGS. The CDR3 DNA sequence: TGTGCCCTTGCGTCAGCACTCCGTCTCGGGGCCCCTCCTGCGGGTAAACTCATCTTT. Amino acid sequence: CALASALRLGAPPAGKLIF.

This clone was counted many times. TCRdb's protein does not match the DNA translation at residue 14; the protein provided is translated from the DNA. This chain joins TRDV1 and TRDJ1; 8 positions match TRDD3. TCRdb supplies no J gene; here it was assigned by aligning the nucleotide sequence to germline. Germline V gene lookup returns CDR1 TSWWSYY and CDR2 QGS. The CDR3 is 16 residues long. V was clipped by 4 bases and J by 0 bases; unmatched bases: 7. CDR3 in amino acids: CALGVRGISYTDKLIF. The DNA of the CDR3 is TGTGCTCTTGGGGTCCGGGGGATATCGTACACCGATAAACTCATCTTT.

Comment on this clone: This likely traces to a read error, being one base from a far larger clone. This sample includes further DNA sequences coding for the same CDR3. The chain joins TRDV1 to TRDJ1, with TRDD3 matching over 8 bases. The CDR3 runs 17 residues. Germline CDR1 and CDR2: TSWWSYY and QGS. CDR3 sequence: CALGDHSCYWGVRQLIF. CDR3 coding DNA: TGTGCTCTCGGGGATCATTCTTGTTACTGGGGGGTCCGGCAACTCATCTTT.

Points on this clone: With only one base between it and a far larger clone, this is likely a read error. Other DNA sequences in this sample translate to the same CDR3. The chain has TRDV1 and TRDJ1, with D unclear. The J gene comes from matching the DNA to germline here; TCRdb lacks it. From germline, CDR1 is TSWWSYY and CDR2 QGS. V was trimmed by 2 bases and J by 0 bases, leaving 25 bases between them. This CDR3 has 20 residues. As DNA, the CDR3 is TGTGCTCTTGGGGAAAGACAAACCCCGGGAGTACTTCTCCACACCGATAAACTCATCTTT. Translation: CALGERQTPGVLLHTDKLIF.

This clone was observed many times. This DNA translates differently at residue 10 from the TCRdb protein, which is that of a much larger clone; a read error is likely, and the protein shown is the DNA's own translation. The rearrangement joins TRDV1 to TRDJ1; D is unresolved. Between the trimmed V and J ends, which lost 1 base and 8 bases, there was a span of 14 bases. Looked up from germline, CDR1 is TSWWSYY and CDR2 is QGS. This CDR3 is 14 amino acids long. DNA for the CDR3: TGTGCTCTTGGGGAACCGGATCCTTTGATGAAACTCATCTTT. It translates to CALGEPDPLMKLIF.

This clone was detected many times. This rearrangement joins TRDV2 to TRDJ1; D perhaps matches TRDD3 (5 bases). The CDR3 length is 18 residues. Trimming cost V 1 base and J 2 bases, with 22 bases left between them. Germline V gene data show CDR1 as GEAIGNYY and CDR2 as EKD. CDR3 coding DNA: TGTGCCTGTGACACGTTAACTGGTGGTCTTGCGATAACCGATAAACTCATCTTT. It specifies CACDTLTGGLAITDKLIF.

This clone was detected once. The chain combines TRDV3 with TRDJ1; 7 bases align to TRDD3. TCRdb supplies no J gene; here it was assigned by aligning the nucleotide sequence to germline. This CDR3 contains 17 residues. V dropped 5 bases and J dropped 1; count of bases not matched to a gene: 19. Germline V gene lookup returns CDR1 TVYSNPD and CDR2 GDNSRS (reference sequence). This CDR3 is CAQRSWGDPPITDKLIF. DNA for the CDR3: TGTGCCCAAAGGAGCTGGGGGGACCCTCCTATCACCGATAAACTCATCTTT.

The CDR3 here is CALGELFHTLRFPGGYALTLIF. DNA for the CDR3: TGTGCTCTTGGGGAACTGTTTCACACTCTACGATTTCCTGGGGGATACGCTTTAACACTCATCTTT. V is TRDV1 and J is TRDJ1; 12 nucleotides agree with TRDD3. The J gene was not available in TCRdb and was assigned here by matching the DNA to germline segments. The germline CDR1 and CDR2 sequences are TSWWSYY and QGS. Unmatched junction bases numbered 27, after V lost 0 bases and J lost 10 bases. The CDR3 extends over 22 amino acids.